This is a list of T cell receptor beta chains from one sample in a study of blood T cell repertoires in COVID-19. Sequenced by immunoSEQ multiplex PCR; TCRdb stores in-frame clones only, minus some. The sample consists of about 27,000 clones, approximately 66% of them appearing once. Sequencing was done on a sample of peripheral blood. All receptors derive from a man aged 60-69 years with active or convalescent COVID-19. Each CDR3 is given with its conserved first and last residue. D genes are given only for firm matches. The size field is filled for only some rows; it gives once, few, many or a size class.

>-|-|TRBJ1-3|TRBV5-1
TGCGCCAGCAGCTTGGGAACCGTCGGGGACACCATATATTTT
CASSLGTVGDTIYF
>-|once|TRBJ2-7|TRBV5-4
TGTGCCAGCAGCTATGGTGGGGGGTACCCCTACGAGCAGTACTTC
CASSYGGGYPYEQYF
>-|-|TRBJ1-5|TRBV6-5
TGTGCCAGCAGCCGCGACAGGTTAAATCAGCCCCAGCATTTT
CASSRDRLNQPQHF
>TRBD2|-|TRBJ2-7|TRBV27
TGTGCCAGCGGTCAACCGGGACTAGCGGGAGAGGAGGGCTCCTACGAGCAGTACTTC
CASGQPGLAGEEGSYEQYF
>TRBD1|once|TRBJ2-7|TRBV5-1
TGCGCCAGCAGCTTGCAGGGGGATAGAAGCTACGAGCAGTACTTC
CASSLQGDRSYEQYF
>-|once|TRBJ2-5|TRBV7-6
TGTGCCAGCAGCTCCACCCGACACATTTTCCAAGAGACCCAGTACTTC
CASSSTRHIFQETQYF
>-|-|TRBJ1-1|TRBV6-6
TGTGCCAGCAGCCGGGGAGACACTGAAGCTTTCTTT
CASSRGDTEAFF
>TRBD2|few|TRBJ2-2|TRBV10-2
TGCGCCAGCACTGGTGGGACTACAGAGCTGTTTTTT
CASTGGTTELFF
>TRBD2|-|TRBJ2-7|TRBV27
TGTGCCAGCAGATACATGGGACTAGCGGGAAGGGAGCAGTACTTC
CASRYMGLAGREQYF
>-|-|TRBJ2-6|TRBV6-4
TGTGCCAGCAGTAGAACAGGGATCGGGGCCAACGTCCTGACTTTC
CASSRTGIGANVLTF
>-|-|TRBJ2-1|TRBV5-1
TGCGCCAGCAGCCCACCCGACAGTAATGAGCAGTTCTTC
CASSPPDSNEQFF
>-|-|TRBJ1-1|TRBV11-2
TGTGCCAGCAGCCCTGGGGGCGGCACTGAAGCTTTCTTT
CASSPGGGTEAFF
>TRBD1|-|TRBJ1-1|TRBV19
TGTGCCACCCGACAGGGGGCGGGAGCTTTCTTT
CATRQGAGAFF
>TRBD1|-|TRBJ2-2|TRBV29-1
TGCAGCGGGGGGACAGCCAACACCGGGGAGCTGTTTTTT
CSGGTANTGELFF
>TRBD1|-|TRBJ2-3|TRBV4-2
TGTGCCAGCAGCCAGTCACCCACGGGACAGACGCACACAGATACGCAGTATTTT
CASSQSPTGQTHTDTQYF
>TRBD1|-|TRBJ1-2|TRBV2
TGTGCCAGCAGGACAGGGGGTCCCTATGGCTACACCTTC
CASRTGGPYGYTF
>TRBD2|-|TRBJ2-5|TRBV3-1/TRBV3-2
TGTGCCAGCAGCCAACTAAGAGGCTGGGCGGGGGGTCCCGAGACCCAGTACTTC
CASSQLRGWAGGPETQYF
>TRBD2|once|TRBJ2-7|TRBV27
TGTGCCAGCAGTTTGGCAGGGAGGGTTACATACGAGCAGTACTTC
CASSLAGRVTYEQYF
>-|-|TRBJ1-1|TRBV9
TGTGCCAGCAGCGTAGGGGAGGGCTGGAATACGGACACTGAAGCTTTCTTT
CASSVGEGWNTDTEAFF
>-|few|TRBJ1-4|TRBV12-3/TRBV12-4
TGTGCCAGCAGTTTACCTGGAGGAGAAAAACTGTTTTTT
CASSLPGGEKLFF
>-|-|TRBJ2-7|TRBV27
TGTGCCAGCAGTTTGGGCAGAGACTACGAGCAGTACTTC
CASSLGRDYEQYF
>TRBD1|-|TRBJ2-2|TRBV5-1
TGCGCCAGCAGCCCGCGGACAGGGGCCCCCGGGGAGCTGTTTTTT
CASSPRTGAPGELFF
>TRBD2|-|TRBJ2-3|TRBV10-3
TGTGCCATCCTTAGGGCGGGGGTGGACACAGATACGCAGTATTTT
CAILRAGVDTDTQYF
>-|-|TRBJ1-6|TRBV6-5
TGTGCCAGCAGTTCCAGGGCTACCCTCTATAATTCACCCCTCCACTTT
CASSSRATLYNSPLHF
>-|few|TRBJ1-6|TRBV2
TGTGCCAGCAGCTCGGACTTAACTAATTCACCCCTCCACTTT
CASSSDLTNSPLHF
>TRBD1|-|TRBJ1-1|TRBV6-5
TGTGCCAGCTTCCAGGGGGCTTGGAACACTGAAGCTTTCTTT
CASFQGAWNTEAFF
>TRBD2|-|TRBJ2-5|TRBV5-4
TGTGCCAGCAGCCCCCGGGGGGGGCGCATCGAGACCCAGTACTTC
CASSPRGGRIETQYF
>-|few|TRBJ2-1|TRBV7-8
TGTGCCAGCAGCCTTCGGGACAAGGGGTACAATGAGCAGTTCTTC
CASSLRDKGYNEQFF
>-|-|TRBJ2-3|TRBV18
TGTGCCAGCTCACCACCGACCGGGGAGACACCGTTAGGTACGCAGTATTTT
CASSPPTGETPLGTQYF
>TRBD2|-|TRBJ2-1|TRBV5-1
TGCGCCAGCAGCCCCGGGGGGGGGTATGAGCAGTTCTTC
CASSPGGGYEQFF
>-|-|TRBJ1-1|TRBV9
TGTGCCAGCAGCGTAGGGGCGGGGCTGAACACTGAAGCTTTCTTT
CASSVGAGLNTEAFF
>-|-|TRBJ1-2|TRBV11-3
TGTGCCAGCAGGAGCCCGGGCTATGGCTACACCTTC
CASRSPGYGYTF